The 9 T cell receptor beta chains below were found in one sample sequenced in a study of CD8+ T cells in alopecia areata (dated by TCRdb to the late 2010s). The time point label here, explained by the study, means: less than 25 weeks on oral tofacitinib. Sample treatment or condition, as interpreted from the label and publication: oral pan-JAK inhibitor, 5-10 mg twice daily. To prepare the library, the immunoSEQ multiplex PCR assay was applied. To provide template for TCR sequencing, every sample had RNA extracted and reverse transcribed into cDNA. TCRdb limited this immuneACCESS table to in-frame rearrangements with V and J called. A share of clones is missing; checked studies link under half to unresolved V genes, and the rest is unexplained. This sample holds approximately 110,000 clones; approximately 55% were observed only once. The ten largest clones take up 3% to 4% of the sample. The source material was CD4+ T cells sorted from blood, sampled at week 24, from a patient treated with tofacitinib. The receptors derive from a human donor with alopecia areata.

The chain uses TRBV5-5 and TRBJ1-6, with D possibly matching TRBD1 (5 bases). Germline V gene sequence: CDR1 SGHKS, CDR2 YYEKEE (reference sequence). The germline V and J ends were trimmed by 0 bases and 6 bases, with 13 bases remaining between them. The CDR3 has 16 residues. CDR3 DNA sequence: TGTGCCAGCAGCTTGGGGCAGGGCCTATTTAATTCACCCCTCCACTTT. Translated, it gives CASSLGQGLFNSPLHF. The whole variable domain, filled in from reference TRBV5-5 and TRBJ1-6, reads DAGVTQSPTHLIKTRGQQVTLRCSPISGHKSVSWYQQVLGQGPQFIFQYYEKEERGRGNFPDRFSARQFPNYSSELNVNALLLGDSALYLCASSLGQGLFNSPLHFGNGTRLTVT.

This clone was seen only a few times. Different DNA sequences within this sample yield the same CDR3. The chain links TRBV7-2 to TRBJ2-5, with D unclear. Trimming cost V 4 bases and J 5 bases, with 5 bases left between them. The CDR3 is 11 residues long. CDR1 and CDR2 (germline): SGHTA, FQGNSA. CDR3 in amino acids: CASSSQETQYF. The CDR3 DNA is TGTGCCAGCAGCTCCCAGGAGACCCAGTACTTC. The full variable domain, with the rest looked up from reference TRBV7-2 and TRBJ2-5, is GAGVSQSPSNKVTEKGKDVELRCDPISGHTALYWYRQSLGQGLEFLIYFQGNSAPDKSGLPSDRFSAERTGGSVSTLTIQRTQQEDSAVYLCASSSQETQYFGPGTRLLVL.

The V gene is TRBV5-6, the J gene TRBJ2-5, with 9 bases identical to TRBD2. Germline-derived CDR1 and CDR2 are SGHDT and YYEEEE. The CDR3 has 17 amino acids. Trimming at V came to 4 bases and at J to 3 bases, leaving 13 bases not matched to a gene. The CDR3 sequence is CASSERGLAIEEETQYF. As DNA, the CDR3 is TGTGCCAGCAGCGAGCGTGGACTAGCGATCGAGGAAGAGACCCAGTACTTC. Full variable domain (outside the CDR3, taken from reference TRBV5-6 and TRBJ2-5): DAGVTQSPTHLIKTRGQQVTLRCSPKSGHDTVSWYQQALGQGPQFIFQYYEEEERQRGNFPDRFSGHQFPNYSSELNVNALLLGDSALYLCASSERGLAIEEETQYFGPGTRLLVL.

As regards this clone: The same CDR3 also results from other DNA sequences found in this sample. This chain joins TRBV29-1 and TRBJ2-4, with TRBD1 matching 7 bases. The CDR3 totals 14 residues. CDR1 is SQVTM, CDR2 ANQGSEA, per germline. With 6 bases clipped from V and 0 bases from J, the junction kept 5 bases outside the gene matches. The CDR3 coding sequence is TGCAGCGTGACAGGGAGATTAGCCAAAAACATTCAGTACTTC. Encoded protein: CSVTGRLAKNIQYF.

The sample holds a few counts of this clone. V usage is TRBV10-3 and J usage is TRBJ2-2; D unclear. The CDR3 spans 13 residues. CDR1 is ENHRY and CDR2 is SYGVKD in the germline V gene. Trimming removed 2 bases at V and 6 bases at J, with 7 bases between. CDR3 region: CAISEAWAGELFF. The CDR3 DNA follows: TGTGCCATCAGTGAGGCCTGGGCCGGGGAGCTGTTTTTT.

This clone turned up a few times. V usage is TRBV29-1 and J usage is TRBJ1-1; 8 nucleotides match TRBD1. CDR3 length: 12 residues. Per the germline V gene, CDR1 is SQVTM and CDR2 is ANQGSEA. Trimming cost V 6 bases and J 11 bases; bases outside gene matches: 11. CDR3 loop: CSVVRTGSLAFF. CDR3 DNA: TGCAGCGTCGTACGGACAGGGAGCTTGGCTTTCTTT.

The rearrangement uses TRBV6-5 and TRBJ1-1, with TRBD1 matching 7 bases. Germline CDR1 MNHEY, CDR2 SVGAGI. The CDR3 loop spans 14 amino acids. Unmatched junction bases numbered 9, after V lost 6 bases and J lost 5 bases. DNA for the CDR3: TGTGCCAGCAGCCCGGGACAGACGAAAACTGAAGCTTTCTTT. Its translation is CASSPGQTKTEAFF.

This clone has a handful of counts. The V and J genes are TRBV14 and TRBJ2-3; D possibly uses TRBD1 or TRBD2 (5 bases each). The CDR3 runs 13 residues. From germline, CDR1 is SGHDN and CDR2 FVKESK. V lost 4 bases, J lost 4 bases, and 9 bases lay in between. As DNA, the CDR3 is TGTGCCAGCAGCCTAATGGGGGCAGATACGCAGTATTTT. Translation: CASSLMGADTQYF.

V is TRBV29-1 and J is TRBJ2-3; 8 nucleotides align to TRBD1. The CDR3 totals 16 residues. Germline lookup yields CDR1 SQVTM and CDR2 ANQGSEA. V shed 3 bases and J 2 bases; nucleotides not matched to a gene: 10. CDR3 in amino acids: CSVDGTGGDYTDTQYF. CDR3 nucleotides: TGCAGCGTTGACGGGACAGGCGGGGATTACACAGATACGCAGTATTTT.